This TCR beta chain was retrieved from a study of regulatory T cells in long-lasting Graves disease (dated by TCRdb to 2020 to 2023). Turning to the overall study: Newly diagnosed Graves' disease patients had taken antithyroid drugs for less than 3 months. This study used TCR sequencing and RNA sequencing of peripheral blood to compare persistent Graves' disease patients against newly diagnosed Graves' disease patients. The study took place in China and was registered as a clinical trial. A total of about 33 samples underwent TCR sequencing: about 13 from persistent and roughly 20 from newly diagnosed Graves' disease patients. Study-wide conclusions, independent of this receptor: Preferential use of TRBV28, TRBJ1-2 and TRBJ2-5 was observed in persistent disease, whereas TRBV20-1 and TRBJ2-1 were favored in newly diagnosed disease. Compared with newly diagnosed patients, persistent Graves' disease patients had lower TCR Shannon entropy and fewer highly expanded clones, which suggests clonal expansion. Because the primary lesion, thyroid tissue, could not be accessed, the study looked at peripheral blood alone. More public clonotypes were shared among persistent patients (roughly 3,000) than among newly diagnosed patients (approximately 930). As a limitation, the authors acknowledged that the small sample size may reduce accuracy. Sequencing and analysis were limited to the TCR beta chain.

V loses 3 bases, J loses 13 bases, and the germline ends lie 13 bases apart. The CDR3 has 13 amino acids, counting the end cysteine and phenylalanine. Only the CDR3 DNA is retained, 39 bases long and in frame from the first base. The germline V gene yields MGHDK for CDR1 and SYGVNS for CDR2. This clonotype was observed a handful of times. This clone's antigen is unknown. Base qualities are not provided; no much larger clone lies one nucleotide away. Libraries came from multiplex PCR. TCRdb names Illumina HiSeq 4000 as the instrument used. CDR3 regions were amplified by Arm-PCR with iRepertoire HTBI primers to construct TCR beta libraries. Gel purification was performed on PCR products prior to sequencing. Under the source paper's analysis protocol: Gene usage analysis of CDR3 amino acid clonotypes used the roughly 60 TRBV and around 13 TRBJ segments found across samples. Filtered high-quality paired reads were merged into contigs using COPE and FqMerger. BLAST was used to align contigs to the IMGT TRBV, TRBD and TRBJ reference genes, and CDR3 was defined following IMGT. Clonotypes above 0.1% frequency were classified as highly expanded clones. Shannon entropy was used to measure repertoire diversity, and the Gini coefficient was used to measure V-J evenness. A clonotype found in more than one individual was treated as public. The public reads were quality trimmed at Q25 with fastp and then assembled into clones with MiXCR by TCRdb, keeping productive beta chains. Here each entry gathers all rows of one CDR3 protein and keeps the most common genes and DNA. TCRdb, not the authors, supplied the V and J calls. Present in this sample are under 700,000 distinct CDR3 sequences, about 16% of which were seen just once. The top ten hold approximately 25% of the sample.

What this sample's time point label stands for: newly diagnosed GD, antithyroid drugs for less than 3 months. For both TCR sequencing and RNA sequencing, RNA was extracted from PBMCs using TRIzol. The diagnosis of Graves' disease was made according to American Thyroid Association guidelines. The patients came from an endocrinology department in Xi'an, China. Each patient gave 8.5 to 9.5 milliliters of peripheral blood, collected in an EDTA anticoagulant tube. Ficoll Paque Plus density gradient separation was used to isolate PBMCs, and no additional T cell sorting was done. An Agilent 2100 Bioanalyzer and agarose gel were used to assess RNA quality, and a NanoDrop 2000 was used to measure RNA concentration. This same sample was also part of a study on T cells in Graves' hyperthyroidism and ophthalmopathy. Reported in the second study: Stable Graves' hyperthyroidism was defined as the absence of progression to ophthalmopathy over 18 months of follow-up. Hyperthyroidism patients were aged 18 to 65 years and newly diagnosed, with disease duration of less than 2 months. The study excluded patients with uncontrolled infections, other autoimmune diseases, pregnancy or lactation. Diagnoses were based on clinical symptoms, serum thyroxine and TRAb, thyroid ultrasound and orbital computed tomography. The TCR CDR3 was subjected to a first round of RT-PCR using the HTBI primer set and the Qiagen OneStep RT-PCR kit. Most expanded thyroid clonotypes (frequency above 0.001) were also found in blood, which suggests that blood repertoires may mirror thyroid immune responses. A 13 V-J signature model separated ophthalmopathy from stable hyperthyroidism, with 87.88% sensitivity and 81% to 83% specificity in cross-validation and 80%/75% in testing. In validation, the model predicted progression to ophthalmopathy a median of about 6.8 months before onset, with about 64% sensitivity and almost 75% specificity. To identify TCR V-J signatures that set the groups apart, the researchers used a discovery cohort of 100 or so patients, made up of 40 to 45 with Graves' ophthalmopathy and 57 with stable Graves' hyperthyroidism. Prospective prediction of ophthalmopathy was tested in an independent validation cohort of 18 to 20 hyperthyroidism patients and 15 to 17 patients who later progressed to ophthalmopathy. The approximately 100 discovery patients were randomly split 7:3 into training and test sets. In about six Graves' hyperthyroidism patients, the study also compared T-cell repertoires from thyroid tissue with T-cell repertoires from blood. Following sampling, methimazole starting at 30 mg daily was given to hyperthyroidism patients, and high-dose intravenous methylprednisolone was given to ophthalmopathy patients. Libraries were constructed in a second round of multiplex PCR, after which size selection and purification were performed. Paired-end sequencing of the libraries was performed with 100 bp reads on an Illumina HiSeq2000. SOAPnuke was used to process the raw data, removing reads that contained adapters or uncalled bases, had a mean Phred below 15, or lacked an exact match to the constant primer or identifier. COPE v1.2.5 was used to merge high-quality paired reads, and clonotypes were defined as unique nucleotide sequences. Clonotypes were aligned to IMGT TRBV, TRBD and TRBJ reference segments using MiTCR v1.1. The analysis was restricted to V-J combinations with a frequency above 0.0001, which together covered 99.2% of the repertoires. The TCS score was defined as the ratio of F50 (clonal expansion) to E x V (chaos), calculated using BLOSUM62-based TCRdist between CDR3 peptides within each V-J. Welch's t-statistics and random forest reduced just over 500 V-J features to under 15, which were used in a naive Bayes classifier (R e1071). Sample size was not statistically predetermined, and investigators were not blinded to group allocation. TCR Vbeta CDR3 sequencing of 130 to 150 peripheral blood samples (more than 40 ophthalmopathy, approximately 80 hyperthyroidism and roughly 17 progressor patients) is reported in the paper.

The sequenced sample was peripheral blood mononuclear cells (PBMCs), obtained at new diagnosis, from a patient treated with antithyroid drugs. This receptor was obtained from a woman aged 40-60 years with Graves disease. Donor details come from another sample of the same person, matched by shared clones. The rearranged segments are TRBV25-1 and TRBJ1-6; TRBD1 is possibly the D segment (5 matching bases). For the CDR3, the sequence is CASSDRDGNPLHF. The bases read TGTGCCAGCAGTGATCGGGACGGAAATCCCCTCCACTTT.